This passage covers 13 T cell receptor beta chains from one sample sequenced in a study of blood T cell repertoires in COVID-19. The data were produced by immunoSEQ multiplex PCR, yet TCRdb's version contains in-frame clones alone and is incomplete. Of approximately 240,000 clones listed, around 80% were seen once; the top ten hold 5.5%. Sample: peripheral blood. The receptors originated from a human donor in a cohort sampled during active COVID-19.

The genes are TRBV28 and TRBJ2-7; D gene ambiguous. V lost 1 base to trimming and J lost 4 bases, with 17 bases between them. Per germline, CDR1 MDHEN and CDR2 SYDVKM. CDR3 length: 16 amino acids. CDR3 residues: CASSLSASGRGYEQYF. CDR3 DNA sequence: TGTGCCAGCAGTTTATCAGCTTCCGGTCGAGGATACGAGCAGTACTTC.

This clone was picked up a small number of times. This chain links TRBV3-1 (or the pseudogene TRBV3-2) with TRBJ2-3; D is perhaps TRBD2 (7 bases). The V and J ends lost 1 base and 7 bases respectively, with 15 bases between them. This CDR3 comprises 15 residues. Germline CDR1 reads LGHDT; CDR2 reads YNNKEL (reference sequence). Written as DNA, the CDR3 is TGTGCCAGCAGCCAAGTGGTGGGGGGGCCGAATACGCAGTATTTT. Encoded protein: CASSQVVGGPNTQYF.

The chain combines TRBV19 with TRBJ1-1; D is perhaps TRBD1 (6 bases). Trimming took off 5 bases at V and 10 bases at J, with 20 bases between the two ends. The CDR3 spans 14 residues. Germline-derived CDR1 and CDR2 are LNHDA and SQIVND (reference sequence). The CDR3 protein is CASSPISQGSGAFF. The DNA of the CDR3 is TGTGCCAGTAGTCCTATTTCACAGGGCTCCGGAGCTTTCTTT.

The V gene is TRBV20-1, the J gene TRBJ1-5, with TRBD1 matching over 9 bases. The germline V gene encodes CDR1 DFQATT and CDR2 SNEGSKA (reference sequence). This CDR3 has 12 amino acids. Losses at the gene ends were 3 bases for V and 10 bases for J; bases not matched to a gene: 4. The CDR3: CSASRDRVPQHF. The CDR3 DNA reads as TGCAGTGCTAGTAGGGACAGGGTACCCCAGCATTTT.

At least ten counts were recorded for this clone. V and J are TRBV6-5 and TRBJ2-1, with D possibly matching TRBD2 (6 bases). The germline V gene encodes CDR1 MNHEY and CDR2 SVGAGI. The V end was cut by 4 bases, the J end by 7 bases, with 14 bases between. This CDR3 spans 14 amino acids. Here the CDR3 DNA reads TGTGCCAGCAGTTCCGCGGGGACTTCAAATGAGCAGTTCTTC. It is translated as CASSSAGTSNEQFF.

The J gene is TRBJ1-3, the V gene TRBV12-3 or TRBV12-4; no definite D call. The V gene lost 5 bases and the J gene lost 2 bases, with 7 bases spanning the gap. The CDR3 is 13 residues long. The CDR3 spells CASSRLAGNTIYF. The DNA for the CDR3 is TGTGCCAGCAGTCGACTAGCTGGAAACACCATATATTTT.

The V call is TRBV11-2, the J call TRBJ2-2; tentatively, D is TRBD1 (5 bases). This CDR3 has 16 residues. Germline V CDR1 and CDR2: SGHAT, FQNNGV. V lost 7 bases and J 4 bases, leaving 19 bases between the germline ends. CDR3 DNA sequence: TGTGCCAGCACCTCCTCCGCCAGGGCCAGCACCGGGGAGCTGTTTTTT. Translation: CASTSSARASTGELFF.

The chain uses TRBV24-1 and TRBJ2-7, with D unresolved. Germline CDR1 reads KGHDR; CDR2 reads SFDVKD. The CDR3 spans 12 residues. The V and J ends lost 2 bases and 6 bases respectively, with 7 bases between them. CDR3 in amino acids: CATSDSIGEQYF. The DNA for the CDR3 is TGTGCCACCAGTGATTCCATCGGCGAGCAGTACTTC.

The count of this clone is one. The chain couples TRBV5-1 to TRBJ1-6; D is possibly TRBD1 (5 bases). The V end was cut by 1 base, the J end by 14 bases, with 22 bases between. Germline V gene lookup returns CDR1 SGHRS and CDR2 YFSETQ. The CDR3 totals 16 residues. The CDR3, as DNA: TGCGCCAGCAGCTTGACGTCGGGGGACGTAGGGGCTACCCTCCACTTT. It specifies CASSLTSGDVGATLHF.

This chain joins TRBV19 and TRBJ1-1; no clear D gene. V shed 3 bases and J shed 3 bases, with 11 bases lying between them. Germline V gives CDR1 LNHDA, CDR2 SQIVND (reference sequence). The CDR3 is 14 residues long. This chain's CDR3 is CASSIPTLHTEAFF. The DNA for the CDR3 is TGTGCCAGTAGTATCCCCACCCTACACACTGAAGCTTTCTTT.

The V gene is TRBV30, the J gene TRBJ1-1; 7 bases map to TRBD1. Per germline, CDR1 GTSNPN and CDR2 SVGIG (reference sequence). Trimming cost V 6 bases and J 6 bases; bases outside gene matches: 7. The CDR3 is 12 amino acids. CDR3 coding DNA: TGTGCCTGTAACAGGGGTGGGGCTGAAGCTTTCTTT. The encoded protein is CACNRGGAEAFF.

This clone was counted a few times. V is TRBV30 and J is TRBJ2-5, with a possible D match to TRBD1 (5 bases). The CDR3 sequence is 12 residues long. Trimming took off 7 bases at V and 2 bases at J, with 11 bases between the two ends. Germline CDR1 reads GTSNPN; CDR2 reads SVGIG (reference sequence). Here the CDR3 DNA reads TGTGCCTACGCACAGGATCAAGAGACCCAGTACTTC. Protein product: CAYAQDQETQYF.

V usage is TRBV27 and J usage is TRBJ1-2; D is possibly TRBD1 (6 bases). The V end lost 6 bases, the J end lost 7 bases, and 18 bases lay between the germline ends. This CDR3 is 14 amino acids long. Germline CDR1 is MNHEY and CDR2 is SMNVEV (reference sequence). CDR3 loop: CASSLGAGVGGYTF. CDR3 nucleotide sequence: TGTGCCAGCAGCCTTGGGGCAGGGGTGGGTGGCTACACCTTC.